These 21 T cell receptor beta chains came from one sample sequenced in a study of blood T cell repertoires in COVID-19. Sequenced by immunoSEQ multiplex PCR; TCRdb stores in-frame clones only, minus some. Here the sample spans roughly 95,000 clones, roughly 80% being singletons. The sequencing input was peripheral blood. All receptors come from an older man with acute or convalescent COVID-19.

Concerning this clone itself: Compared with germline, one end of the junction differs, possibly owing to a read error. The CDR3 nucleotides read TGTGCTAGCAGTAACAGGGGGCAGGCCGGGGAGCTGTTTTTT. Encoded protein: CASSNRGQAGELFF. The V and J genes are TRBV7-7 and TRBJ2-2; 9 nucleotides align to TRBD1. CDR1 and CDR2 from the germline V gene are SSHAT and FNYEAQ (reference sequence). The CDR3 spans 14 residues.

The chain recombines TRBV7-2 with TRBJ2-1; 10 bases map to TRBD2. This CDR3 contains 15 residues. Germline lookup yields CDR1 SGHTA and CDR2 FQGNSA. Trimming took 1 base from V and 8 from J; bases not matched to a gene: 5. As DNA, the CDR3 is TGTGCCAGCAGCTTAGGGCTAGCGGGAGTACATGAGCAGTTCTTC. This encodes CASSLGLAGVHEQFF.

In its sample, this clone was seen once. This sequence joins TRBV11-3 and TRBJ2-1, with TRBD2 identical over 13 bases. The CDR3 runs to 16 residues. Germline V lookup: CDR1 SGHNT, CDR2 YENEEA. V was pared by 1 base and J by 9 bases, with 6 bases of the junction left unmatched. The CDR3, as DNA: TGTGCCAGCAGCTTAGGAGGACTAGCGGGAGCTATTGAGCAGTTCTTC. Translating gives CASSLGGLAGAIEQFF.

The V gene is TRBV6-5, the J gene TRBJ2-2, with 9 bases fitting TRBD2. The CDR3 is 13 residues long. The V gene's germline CDR1 is MNHEY and CDR2 SVGAGI. The junction had 5 bases not matched to a gene; V was cut back by 7 bases and J by 8 bases. CDR3 bases: TGTGCCAGCAACGAGCGGGGGGTAGGGGAGCTGTTTTTT. Protein product: CASNERGVGELFF.

This chain joins TRBV27 and TRBJ1-2; the match to TRBD1 covers 10 bases. Germline values: CDR1 MNHEY, CDR2 SMNVEV (reference sequence). Unmatched junction bases numbered 6, after V lost 7 bases and J lost 4 bases. The CDR3 contains 14 residues. The CDR3, as DNA: TGTGCCAGCACCTCGACAGGGGGCGCCTATGGCTACACCTTC. Its protein product is CASTSTGGAYGYTF.

This clone showed up just once. V and J are TRBV5-1 and TRBJ2-7, with 7 nucleotides matching TRBD1. Trimming cost V 4 bases and J 3 bases; bases outside gene matches: 13. The germline V gene has CDR1 SGHRS and CDR2 YFSETQ. The CDR3 length is 16 residues. The CDR3 region is CASSRDGTARGYEQYF. In DNA form, the CDR3 reads TGCGCCAGCAGCCGGGATGGGACAGCGAGGGGCTACGAGCAGTACTTC. The full variable domain, its missing parts supplied by reference TRBV5-1 and TRBJ2-7, is KAGVTQTPRYLIKTRGQQVTLSCSPISGHRSVSWYQQTPGQGLQFLFEYFSETQRNKGNFPGRFSGRQFSNSRSEMNVSTLELGDSALYLCASSRDGTARGYEQYFGPGTRLTVT.

The chain has TRBV6-5 and TRBJ2-5; D remains unclear. CDR3 size: 15 residues. V was trimmed by 3 bases and J by 5 bases, leaving 16 bases between them. The germline gives CDR1 MNHEY, CDR2 SVGAGI. CDR3 in amino acids: CASSYGSHPRETQYF. As DNA, the CDR3 is TGTGCCAGCAGTTATGGCAGCCACCCTAGGGAGACCCAGTACTTC.

The rearrangement uses TRBV24-1 and TRBJ2-1, with TRBD2 matching 12 bases. The CDR3 runs 17 residues. Germline V gene data show CDR1 as KGHDR and CDR2 as SFDVKD. V was clipped by 3 bases and J by 3 bases; unmatched bases: 5. CDR3 coding DNA: TGTGCCACCAGTGATCCGCCGGGACTAGCGGGCTACAATGAGCAGTTCTTC. It yields the protein CATSDPPGLAGYNEQFF.

The chain couples TRBV6-5 to TRBJ1-3; possible D gene TRBD1, 5 bases. Trimming cost V 6 bases and J 1 base, with 13 bases left between them. The CDR3 runs to 15 residues. CDR1 is MNHEY and CDR2 is SVGAGI in the germline V gene. The CDR3 DNA reads as TGTGCCAGCAGCCGGGGGGATAGGTCTGGAAACACCATATATTTT. It is translated as CASSRGDRSGNTIYF.

The chain joins TRBV5-1 to TRBJ2-2; TRBD1 might be the D (6 bases). The CDR3 has 15 residues. Trimming cost V 4 bases and J 1 base, with 11 bases left between them. Germline assignment: CDR1 SGHRS and CDR2 YFSETQ. CDR3 amino acids: CASSEGQWNTGELFF. The CDR3 nucleotides are TGCGCCAGCAGCGAAGGACAGTGGAACACCGGGGAGCTGTTTTTT.

The chain combines TRBV6-4 with TRBJ1-5; 9 bases map to TRBD1. The CDR3 contains 13 residues. J lost 6 bases, V lost 9 bases, and 6 bases had no gene match. CDR1 and CDR2 (germline): MRHNA, SNTAGT. The CDR3 region is CAREQGAFQPQHF. The DNA for the CDR3 is TGTGCCAGGGAACAGGGGGCGTTTCAGCCCCAGCATTTT.

V and J are TRBV2 and TRBJ2-7, with no clear D. V gave up 3 bases and J gave up 2 bases, with 8 bases separating them. CDR1 SNHLY and CDR2 FYNNEI come from the germline V gene. CDR3 length: 13 residues. The CDR3 sequence: CASSDFGTYEQYF. The CDR3 nucleotides read TGTGCCAGCAGTGATTTTGGCACCTACGAGCAGTACTTC.

This chain joins TRBV5-4 and TRBJ1-1; D remains unclear. From germline, CDR1 is SGHNT and CDR2 YYREEE (reference sequence). V was trimmed by 3 bases and J by 1 base, leaving 10 bases between them. This CDR3 has 14 residues. The CDR3 protein is CASSSSGRNTEAFF. The CDR3, as DNA: TGTGCCAGCAGCTCCTCCGGGAGGAACACTGAAGCTTTCTTT.

This chain connects TRBV5-8 to TRBJ1-5; D possibly corresponds to TRBD1 (5 bases). Germline-derived CDR1 and CDR2 are SGHTS and YDEGEE. The V gene lost 0 bases and the J gene lost 6 bases, with 7 bases spanning the gap. This CDR3 is built from 13 residues. The CDR3: CASSLVTGQPQHF. Written as DNA, the CDR3 is TGTGCCAGCAGCTTGGTAACAGGTCAGCCCCAGCATTTT.

The rearrangement links TRBV30 to TRBJ2-7; 10 positions agree with TRBD2. J was trimmed by 5 bases and V by 1 base; bases with no gene match: 2. Germline V gene lookup returns CDR1 GTSNPN and CDR2 SVGIG (reference sequence). The CDR3 loop spans 13 amino acids. The CDR3 loop is CAWSGGLANEQYF. DNA of the CDR3: TGTGCCTGGAGTGGGGGACTAGCGAACGAGCAGTACTTC. Complete variable domain (other parts from reference TRBV30 and TRBJ2-7): SQTIHQWPATLVQPVGSPLSLECTVEGTSNPNLYWYRQAAGRGLQLLFYSVGIGQISSEVPQNLSASRPQDRQFILSSKKLLLSDSGFYLCAWSGGLANEQYFGPGTRLTVT.

The chain is built from TRBV19 and TRBJ2-7; tentatively, D is TRBD2 (5 bases). The V gene lost 5 bases and the J gene lost 0 bases, with 11 bases spanning the gap. CDR3 length: 14 residues. Germline lookup yields CDR1 LNHDA and CDR2 SQIVND (reference sequence). This chain's CDR3 is CASSVGASSYEQYF. In DNA form, the CDR3 reads TGTGCCAGTAGTGTGGGAGCCAGCTCCTACGAGCAGTACTTC.

The rearrangement joins TRBV18 to TRBJ1-4; tentative D call: TRBD1 (5 bases). Germline loops: CDR1 KGHSH, CDR2 LQKENI. V dropped 4 bases and J dropped 6 bases, with 15 bases sitting between them. The CDR3 is made up of 15 amino acids. The CDR3 region is CASSRSQTGDEKLFF. In nucleotides, the CDR3 is TGTGCCAGCTCACGTTCCCAGACGGGGGATGAAAAACTGTTTTTT.

A remark on this clone: It is likely a read error, because the conserved phenylalanine at the end of the CDR3 is missing. The rearrangement uses TRBV2 and TRBJ1-5, with D uncertain. V was pared by 1 base and J by 6 bases, with 19 bases between. Germline lookup yields CDR1 SNHLY and CDR2 FYNNEI. The CDR3 length is 17 residues. CDR3 sequence reads: CASSEGLRVGAGQPQHL. The CDR3 DNA sequence: TGTGCCAGCAGTGAAGGTCTGAGGGTAGGAGCCGGTCAGCCCCAGCATCTT.

V and J are TRBV2 and TRBJ1-1; 10 bases line up with TRBD1. CDR1 and CDR2 (germline): SNHLY, FYNNEI. J gave up 6 bases and V 2 bases, and 6 bases lay outside the gene matches. This CDR3 is built from 15 residues. CDR3 nucleotide sequence: TGTGCCAGCAGTGAAATGGGACAGGGGATAGCTGAAGCTTTCTTT. Residues: CASSEMGQGIAEAFF.

The chain has TRBV5-4 and TRBJ2-1; 7 bases align to TRBD2. This CDR3 is 15 amino acids long. The V gene end was trimmed by 1 base and the J gene end by 3 bases; junction bases not matched to a gene: 4. CDR1 is SGHNT, CDR2 YYREEE, per germline (reference sequence). CDR3 in amino acids: CASSLNSGVYNEQFF. The CDR3 DNA reads TGTGCCAGCAGCTTGAACAGCGGGGTCTACAATGAGCAGTTCTTC.

The gene calls are TRBV10-1 and TRBJ2-2; TRBD2 matches at 8 bases. The CDR3 consists of 15 residues. Germline V gene lookup returns CDR1 WNHNN and CDR2 SYGVQD (reference sequence). V trimming: 3 bases; J trimming: 7 bases; junction bases outside the gene matches: 7. Here the CDR3 reads CASSDPGGPVGELFF. In DNA, the CDR3 is TGCGCCAGCAGTGATCCGGGAGGGCCGGTCGGGGAGCTGTTTTTT.